The next 4 T cell receptor beta chains were all read from a single sample in a study of CD8 T cells in ankylosing spondylitis. From the 5' RACE reads, TCRdb called clonotypes with MiXCR, one entry per CDR3 protein. Here the sample spans some 250,000 distinct CDR3 sequences, around 9.2% being singletons. The sample was blood, either unsorted or a sorted T cell fraction (not recorded which). These receptors were collected from a male donor with ankylosing spondylitis or in good health (not recorded which).

This clonotype has a count of ten or more. The gene calls are TRBV7-9 and TRBJ1-3; TRBD1 aligns across 11 bases. Germline V gene sequence: CDR1 SEHNR, CDR2 FQNEAQ (reference sequence). The ends lost 2 bases at V and 4 bases at J; junction bases unmatched: 4. The CDR3 contains 16 residues. In DNA, the CDR3 is TGTGCCAGCAGCTTACGGGACAGGGGGTCCGGAAACACCATATATTTT. Its protein is CASSLRDRGSGNTIYF.

This clonotype occurred many times. The rearrangement joins TRBV29-1 to TRBJ2-1; TRBD2 matches 8 bases. From germline, CDR1 is SQVTM and CDR2 ANQGSEA. This CDR3 is 13 amino acids long. Germline trimming cut 2 bases from V and 7 bases from J; bases unmatched to any gene: 4. As DNA, the CDR3 is TGCAGCGTTGAATTGGGACTAGGGAATGAGCAGTTCTTC. This translates into CSVELGLGNEQFF.

This rearrangement joins TRBV7-9 to TRBJ2-7; D is possibly TRBD2 (5 bases). CDR1 SEHNR and CDR2 FQNEAQ come from the germline V gene (reference sequence). V was cut by 6 bases and J by 5 bases, with 17 bases left in between. This CDR3 has 14 amino acids. The DNA for the CDR3 is TGTGCCAGCAGGGGTATAGGAGGAGTCCACGAGCAGTACTTC. Translating it yields CASRGIGGVHEQYF.

This clonotype came up many times. The chain combines TRBV5-6 with TRBJ2-1; D unclear. Between the trimmed V and J ends, which lost 1 base and 5 bases, there was a span of 7 bases. The CDR3 is made up of 13 amino acids. Germline CDR1 and CDR2: SGHDT and YYEEEE. CDR3 nucleotide sequence: TGTGCCAGCAGCTTGAACGTCAACAATGAGCAGTTCTTC. Amino acids: CASSLNVNNEQFF. Full variable domain (rest looked up from reference TRBV5-6 and TRBJ2-1): DAGVTQSPTHLIKTRGQQVTLRCSPKSGHDTVSWYQQALGQGPQFIFQYYEEEERQRGNFPDRFSGHQFPNYSSELNVNALLLGDSALYLCASSLNVNNEQFFGPGTRLTVL.